The 9 T cell receptor beta chains listed next were all sequenced from one sample in a study of blood T cells in healthy people across ages. A second PCR of 7 to 11 cycles used a sample-barcoded 5' primer and a J-beta primer mix. TCRdb redid the calling of the 5' RACE reads with MiXCR, one entry per CDR3 protein. Among around 990,000 distinct CDR3 sequences listed, roughly two fifths were seen once. Sequencing used blood. The receptor set was obtained from a man aged 18 to 30 in good health.

The J gene is TRBJ2-1, the V gene TRBV6-2 or TRBV6-3; TRBD1 aligns across 7 bases. V gave up 5 bases and J gave up 13 bases; unmatched junction bases: 14. CDR3 length: 14 amino acids. Germline V gene data show CDR1 as MNHEY and CDR2 as SVGEGT. This chain's CDR3 is CASSRQTGTKTQFF. The CDR3 nucleotides are TGTGCCAGCAGTCGTCAGACAGGGACAAAGACCCAGTTCTTC.

The chain links TRBV2 to TRBJ1-2, with D maybe TRBD1 (5 bases). V lost 4 bases and J lost 6, with 18 bases in between. From germline, CDR1 is SNHLY and CDR2 FYNNEI. The CDR3 is made up of 15 amino acids. The chain's CDR3 is CASSGDGGLTHGYTF. CDR3 nucleotide sequence: TGTGCCAGCAGTGGAGACGGGGGGTTGACCCATGGCTACACCTTC.

This clonotype was counted a few times. The rearrangement uses TRBV6-1 and TRBJ1-1; maybe TRBD1 (5 bases). Germline CDR1 MNHNS, CDR2 SASEGT. This CDR3 has 16 amino acids. V was clipped by 0 bases and J by 0 bases, with 11 bases between them. The CDR3 DNA reads TGTGCCAGCAGTGAAGCGGATCAGGGAATGAACACTGAAGCTTTCTTT. Translating it yields CASSEADQGMNTEAFF.

The CDR3 region has the DNA TGTGCCAGCAGCCGGGGGAGTGCTGGAAACACCATATATTTT. Protein product: CASSRGSAGNTIYF. The chain couples TRBV7-6 to TRBJ1-3; D perhaps matches TRBD1 (5 bases). V was clipped by 5 bases and J by 2 bases, with 10 bases between them. The length of the CDR3 is 14 residues. Germline CDR1 SGHVS, CDR2 FNYEAQ.

The sample holds a few counts of this clonotype. The chain links TRBV12-3 or TRBV12-4 to TRBJ1-5; TRBD1 aligns across 8 bases. The V and J ends lost 5 bases and 2 bases, in that order; junction bases with no gene match: 11. The CDR3 runs to 17 residues. CDR3 protein: CASSLDRAKEGNQPQHF. The CDR3 DNA reads as TGTGCCAGCAGTCTGGACAGGGCTAAAGAAGGCAATCAGCCCCAGCATTTT.

The V and J genes are TRBV7-9 and TRBJ2-1, with D maybe TRBD2 (6 bases). CDR1 and CDR2 (germline): SEHNR, FQNEAQ (reference sequence). Trimming shortened V by 3 bases and J by 5 bases, and 14 bases separated the two germline ends. This CDR3 comprises 15 residues. The CDR3 is CASSLIRPGDNEQFF. For the CDR3, the DNA is TGTGCCAGCAGCTTGATTCGGCCGGGGGACAATGAGCAGTTCTTC. Full variable domain (missing parts from reference TRBV7-9 and TRBJ2-1): DTGVSQNPRHKITKRGQNVTFRCDPISEHNRLYWYRQTLGQGPEFLTYFQNEAQLEKSRLLSDRFSAERPKGSFSTLEIQRTEQGDSAMYLCASSLIRPGDNEQFFGPGTRLTVL.

CDR3 region: CASSVGVLGNEQFF. The CDR3 nucleotides are TGTGCCAGCAGCGTAGGGGTTTTAGGCAATGAGCAGTTCTTC. The chain joins TRBV9 to TRBJ2-1; D is unresolved. There are 14 residues in the CDR3. Germline assignment: CDR1 SGDLS and CDR2 YYNGEE. The V end was cut by 0 bases, the J end by 6 bases, with 10 bases between.

The genes are TRBV4-2 and TRBJ1-4, with no clear D. Looked up from germline, CDR1 is LGHNA and CDR2 is YNFKEQ. CDR3 size: 16 residues. Trimming shortened V by 2 bases and J by 6 bases, and 16 bases separated the two germline ends. CDR3: CASSQTRWKSDEKLFF. The CDR3 DNA sequence: TGTGCCAGCAGCCAAACTAGATGGAAGTCGGATGAAAAACTGTTTTTT.

V usage is TRBV20-1 and J usage is TRBJ1-6; D ambiguous. Trimming took 1 base from V and 4 from J, leaving 11 bases between them. CDR1 is DFQATT, CDR2 SNEGSKA, per germline (reference sequence). The CDR3 spans 15 residues. For the CDR3, the DNA is TGCAGTGCTAGAGGTCGGCCAGAATATAATTCACCCCTCCACTTT. It codes for CSARGRPEYNSPLHF.